This entry is about one T cell receptor (beta chain). The antigen this receptor binds is unknown. No much larger clone exists at a distance of one base, and base qualities are not known. The immunoSEQ Assay, a bias-controlled multiplex PCR, was used to amplify TCRbeta CDR3 regions from genomic DNA. The original pipeline was this. Nucleated cell counts per sample were estimated from amplification of reference gene primers within the assay. Sequence reads were collapsed and filtered to measure the absolute abundance of every unique TCRbeta CDR3 rearrangement. For each sample, productive Simpson clonality was calculated by taking the square root of Simpson's diversity index across productive rearrangements. What TCRdb holds here is the immuneACCESS table cut down to in-frame rearrangements. Part of the clones is not present; checked against another copy, under half of the missing clones reflect an unresolved V gene, and the others are unexplained. The V and J calls and clone size come from that table; D and trimming were worked out from the DNA. This sample lists a few hundred thousand clones; about 91% were detected once. The ten largest clones add up to under 15% of the sample.

The data were obtained in a study of blood T cell repertoires in COVID-19 (dated by TCRdb to 2020 to 2021). Regarding the research as a whole: Samples from collaborators originated in the United States, Italy and Spain and spanned both the acute and convalescent phases of COVID-19. Subjects who had been exposed to COVID-19, were actively infected with it, or had recovered from it provided the deeply sampled blood TCRbeta repertoires that made up the dataset. The prospective study material was composed of cDNA or gDNA derived from T cells, B-cell-depleted T cells, or PBMCs. Sample metadata almost always included a de-identified subject ID, COVID-19 status, age in years and sex. The samples were drawn from the first 160 participants of the ongoing ImmuneRACE study and from 1,254 subjects provided by 6 global collaborators. Where available, HLA class I and class II types were taken from metadata supplied by the sample provider and were not determined by assay-based typing. A freely available public database, intended as a resource for researchers studying the immune response to SARS-CoV-2, is where the repertoires were released. Broader findings and caveats from the paper: The quantity of clinical and demographic metadata differed by source and by participant and was supplied without curation.

Whole blood was collected in K2EDTA tubes by collaborating institutions according to the institutions' own protocols. Collaborator samples were shipped for TCRbeta analysis as frozen whole blood, isolated PBMCs, or DNA extracted from either sample type. CDR1 and CDR2, looked up from the germline V gene, are SGHVS and FQNEAQ. Relative to germline, V is missing 6 bases and J is missing 0 bases, with 15 bases of the junction outside any gene match. The CDR3 contains 18 residues, cysteine and phenylalanine counted. Just the 54-base CDR3 DNA is kept, in frame starting at base 1. Sequences were obtained from peripheral blood. The chain is encoded by TRBV7-8 joined to TRBJ1-1; TRBD1 matches 8 bases in the middle. This receptor was obtained from a woman between 55 and 75 years old with acute or convalescent COVID-19. This receptor has the CDR3 CASRPSTGDKTMNTEAFF. DNA sequence: TGTGCCAGCAGGCCTTCGACAGGGGACAAAACTATGAACACTGAAGCTTTCTTT.